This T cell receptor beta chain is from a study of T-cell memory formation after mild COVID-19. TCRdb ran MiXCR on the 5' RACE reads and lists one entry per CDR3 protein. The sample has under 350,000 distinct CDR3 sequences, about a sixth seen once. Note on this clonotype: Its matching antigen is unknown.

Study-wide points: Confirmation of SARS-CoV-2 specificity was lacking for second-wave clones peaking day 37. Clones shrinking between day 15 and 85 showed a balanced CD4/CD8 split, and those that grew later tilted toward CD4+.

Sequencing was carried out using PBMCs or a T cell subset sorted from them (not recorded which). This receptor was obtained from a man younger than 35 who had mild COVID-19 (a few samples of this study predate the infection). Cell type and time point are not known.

The CDR3 region has the DNA TGTGCCAGCAGAGCCGGGGGGGAGTCCTACGAGCAGTACTTC. As protein: CASRAGGESYEQYF. This chain links TRBV12-3 or TRBV12-4 with TRBJ2-7, with 8 bases aligning to TRBD2. CDR3 length equals 14 residues. The V segment lost 6 bases and the J segment 1 base; nucleotides outside the gene matches: 5.